This T cell receptor (beta chain) derives from a study of CD8+CD57+ T cells in acquired aplastic anemia. The CDR3 consists of 14 residues. The use of genomic DNA as template underpinned the TCR beta VDJ and CDR3 profiling. From the reads, TCRdb called clonotypes with MiXCR, one entry per CDR3 protein. The data hold around 500,000 distinct CDR3 sequences, with less than 35% observed a single time. Broader study findings: Patient and control CD8+ Simpson's diversity was not significantly different.

In regard to this clonotype: Its antigen remains unknown.

Those patients picked for sequencing had displayed CD8+CD57+ cell expansion on flow cytometry. V gene TRBV12-3 or TRBV12-4 combines with J gene TRBJ2-7; 9 nucleotides align to TRBD2. The DNA end favors TRBJ2-1, so the J call may be wrong. This sequence originates from a human donor with aplastic anemia. The sample taken for sequencing was sorted CD4+, CD8+, or CD8+CD57+ T cells (not recorded which) from PBMCs. CDR3 DNA: TGTGCCAGCAGTTTCGTTAGCGGGGGAAATGAGCAGTTCTTC. Amino acids: CASSFVSGGNEQFF.